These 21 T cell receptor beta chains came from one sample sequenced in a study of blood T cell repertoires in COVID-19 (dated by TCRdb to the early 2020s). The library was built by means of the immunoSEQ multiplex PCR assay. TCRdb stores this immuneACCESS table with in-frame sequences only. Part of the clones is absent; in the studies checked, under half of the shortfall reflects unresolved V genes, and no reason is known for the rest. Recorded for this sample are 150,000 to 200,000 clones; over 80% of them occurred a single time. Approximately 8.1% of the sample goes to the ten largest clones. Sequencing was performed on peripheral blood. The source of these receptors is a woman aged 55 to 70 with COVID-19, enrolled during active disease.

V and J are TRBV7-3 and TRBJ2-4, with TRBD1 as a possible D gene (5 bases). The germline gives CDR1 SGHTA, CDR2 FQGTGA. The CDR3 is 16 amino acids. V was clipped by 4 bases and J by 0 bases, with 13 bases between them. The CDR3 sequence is CASSSQGIIAKNIQYF. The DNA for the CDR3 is TGTGCCAGCAGCTCGCAGGGCATCATAGCCAAAAACATTCAGTACTTC.

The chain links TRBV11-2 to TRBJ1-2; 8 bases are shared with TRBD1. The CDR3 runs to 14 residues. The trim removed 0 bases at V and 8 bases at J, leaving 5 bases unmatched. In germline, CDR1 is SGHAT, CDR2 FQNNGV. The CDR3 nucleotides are TGTGCCAGCAGCTTAGAGGACAGGGTCGGGGGCTACACCTTC. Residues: CASSLEDRVGGYTF.

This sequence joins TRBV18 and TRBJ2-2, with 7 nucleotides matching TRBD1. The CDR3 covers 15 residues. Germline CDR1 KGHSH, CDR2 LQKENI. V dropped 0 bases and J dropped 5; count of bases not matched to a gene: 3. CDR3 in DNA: TGTGCCAGCTCACCACCGACAGGGCGGACCGGGGAGCTGTTTTTT. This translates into CASSPPTGRTGELFF.

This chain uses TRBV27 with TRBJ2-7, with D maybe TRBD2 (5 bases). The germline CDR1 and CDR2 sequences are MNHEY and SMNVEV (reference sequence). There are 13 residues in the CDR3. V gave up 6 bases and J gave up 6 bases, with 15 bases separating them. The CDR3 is CASRQIPRGEQYF. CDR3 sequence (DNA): TGTGCCAGCAGACAAATTCCTCGGGGCGAGCAGTACTTC.

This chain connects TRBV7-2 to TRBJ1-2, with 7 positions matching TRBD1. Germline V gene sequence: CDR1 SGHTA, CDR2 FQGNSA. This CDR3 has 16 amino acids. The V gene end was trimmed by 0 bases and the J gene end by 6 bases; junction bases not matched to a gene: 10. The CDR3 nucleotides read TGTGCCAGCAGCTTAGCTGTGACAGGGCTGGATAATGGCTACACCTTC. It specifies CASSLAVTGLDNGYTF.

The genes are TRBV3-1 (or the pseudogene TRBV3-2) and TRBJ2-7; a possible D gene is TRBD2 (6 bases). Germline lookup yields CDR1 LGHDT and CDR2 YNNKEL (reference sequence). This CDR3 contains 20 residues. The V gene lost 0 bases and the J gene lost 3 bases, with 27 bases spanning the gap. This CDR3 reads CASSQDRRGLANQYYYEQYF. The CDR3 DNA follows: TGTGCCAGCAGCCAAGATAGGAGAGGGCTAGCGAACCAGTATTACTACGAGCAGTACTTC.

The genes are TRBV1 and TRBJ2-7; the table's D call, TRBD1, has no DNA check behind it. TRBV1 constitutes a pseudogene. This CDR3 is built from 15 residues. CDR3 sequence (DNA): TGCACCAGCAGCCAAGCTAGGACAGGGGACACCGAGCAGTACGTC. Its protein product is CTSSQARTGDTEQYV.

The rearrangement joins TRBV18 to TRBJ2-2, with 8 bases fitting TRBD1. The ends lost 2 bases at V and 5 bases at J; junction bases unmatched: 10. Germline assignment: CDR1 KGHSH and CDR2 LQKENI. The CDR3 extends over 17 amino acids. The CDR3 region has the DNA TGTGCCAGCTCACCATCTTCCGGGACAGGCGGGACCGGGGAGCTGTTTTTT. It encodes CASSPSSGTGGTGELFF.

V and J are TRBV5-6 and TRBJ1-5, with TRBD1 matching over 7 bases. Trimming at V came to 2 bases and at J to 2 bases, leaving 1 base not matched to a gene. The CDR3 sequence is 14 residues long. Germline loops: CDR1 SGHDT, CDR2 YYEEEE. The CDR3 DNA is TGTGCCAGCAGCTTCGGACAGGGCAATCAGCCCCAGCATTTT. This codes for CASSFGQGNQPQHF.

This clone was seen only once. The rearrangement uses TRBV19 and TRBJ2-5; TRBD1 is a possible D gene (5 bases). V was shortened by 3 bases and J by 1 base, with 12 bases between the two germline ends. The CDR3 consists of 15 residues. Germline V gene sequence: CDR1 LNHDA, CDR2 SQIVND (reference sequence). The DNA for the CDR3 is TGTGCCAGTAGTATTTGGTCAGGGCTCCAAGAGACCCAGTACTTC. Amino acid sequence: CASSIWSGLQETQYF.

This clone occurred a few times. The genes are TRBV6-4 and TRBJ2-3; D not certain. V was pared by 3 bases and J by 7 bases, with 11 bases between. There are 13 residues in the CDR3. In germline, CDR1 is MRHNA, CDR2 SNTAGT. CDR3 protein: CASSESRGNTQYF. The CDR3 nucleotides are TGTGCCAGCAGTGAGTCGAGAGGTAATACGCAGTATTTT.

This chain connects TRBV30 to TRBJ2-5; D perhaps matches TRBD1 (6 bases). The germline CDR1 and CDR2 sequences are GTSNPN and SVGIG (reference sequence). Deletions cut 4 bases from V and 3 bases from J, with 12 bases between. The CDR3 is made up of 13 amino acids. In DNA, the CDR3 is TGTGCCTGGAAGGGCCAGGGGAAAGAGACCCAGTACTTC. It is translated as CAWKGQGKETQYF.

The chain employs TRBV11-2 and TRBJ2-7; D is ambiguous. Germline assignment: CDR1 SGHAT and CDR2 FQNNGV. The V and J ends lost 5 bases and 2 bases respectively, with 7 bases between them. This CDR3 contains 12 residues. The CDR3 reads CASSPGTYEQYF. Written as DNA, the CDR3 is TGTGCCAGCAGCCCGGGTACCTACGAGCAGTACTTC.

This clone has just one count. CDR3 nucleotide sequence: TGTGCCAGCAGCCAGCTTGCACAGGGTAATGGTGGCTACACCTTC. Translated: CASSQLAQGNGGYTF. The chain couples TRBV3-1 (or the pseudogene TRBV3-2) to TRBJ1-2, with D possibly matching TRBD1 (6 bases). V lost 3 bases, J lost 7 bases, and 18 bases lay in between. Germline V lookup: CDR1 LGHDT, CDR2 YNNKEL (reference sequence). The CDR3 runs 15 residues.

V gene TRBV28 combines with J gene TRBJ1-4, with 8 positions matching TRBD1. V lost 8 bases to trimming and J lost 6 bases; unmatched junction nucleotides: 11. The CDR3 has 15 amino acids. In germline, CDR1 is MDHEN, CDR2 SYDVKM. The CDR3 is CASFRSTGEDEKLFF. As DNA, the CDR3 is TGTGCCAGCTTTAGGTCGACAGGGGAAGATGAAAAACTGTTTTTT.

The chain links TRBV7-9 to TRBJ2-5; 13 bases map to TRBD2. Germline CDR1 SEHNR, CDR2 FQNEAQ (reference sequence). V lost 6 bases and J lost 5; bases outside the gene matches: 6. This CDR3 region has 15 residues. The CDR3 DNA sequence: TGTGCCAGCAGACCCGGACTAGCGGGGGTGGAGACCCAGTACTTC. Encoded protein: CASRPGLAGVETQYF.

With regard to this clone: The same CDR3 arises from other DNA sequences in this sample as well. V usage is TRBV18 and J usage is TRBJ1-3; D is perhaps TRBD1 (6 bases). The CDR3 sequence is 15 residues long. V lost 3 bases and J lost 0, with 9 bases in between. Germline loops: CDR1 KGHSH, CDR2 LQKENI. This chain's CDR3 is CASSPSGDSGNTIYF. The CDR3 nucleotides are TGTGCCAGCTCACCGTCAGGGGACTCTGGAAACACCATATATTTT.

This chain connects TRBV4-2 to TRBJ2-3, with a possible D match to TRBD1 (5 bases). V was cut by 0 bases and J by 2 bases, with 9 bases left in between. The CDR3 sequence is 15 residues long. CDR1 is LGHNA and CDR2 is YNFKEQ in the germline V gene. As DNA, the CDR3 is TGTGCCAGCAGCCAAGAGGGGCGGTTCACAGATACGCAGTATTTT. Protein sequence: CASSQEGRFTDTQYF.

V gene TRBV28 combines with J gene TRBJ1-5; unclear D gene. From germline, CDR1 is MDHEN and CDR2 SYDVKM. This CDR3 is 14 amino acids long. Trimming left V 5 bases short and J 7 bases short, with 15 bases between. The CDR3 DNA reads TGTGCCAGCAGTCTAGGCGATCGGTACCAGCCCCAGCATTTT. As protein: CASSLGDRYQPQHF. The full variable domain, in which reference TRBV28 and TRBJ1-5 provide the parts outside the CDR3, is DVKVTQSSRYLVKRTGEKVFLECVQDMDHENMFWYRQDPGLGLRLIYFSYDVKMKEKGDIPEGYSVSREKKERFSLILESASTNQTSMYLCASSLGDRYQPQHFGDGTRLSIL.

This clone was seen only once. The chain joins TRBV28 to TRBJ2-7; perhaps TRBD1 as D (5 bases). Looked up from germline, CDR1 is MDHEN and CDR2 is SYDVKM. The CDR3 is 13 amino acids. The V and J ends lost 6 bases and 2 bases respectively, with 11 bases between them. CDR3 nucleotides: TGTGCCAGCAGCGAGGACACAACCTACGAGCAGTACTTC. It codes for CASSEDTTYEQYF.

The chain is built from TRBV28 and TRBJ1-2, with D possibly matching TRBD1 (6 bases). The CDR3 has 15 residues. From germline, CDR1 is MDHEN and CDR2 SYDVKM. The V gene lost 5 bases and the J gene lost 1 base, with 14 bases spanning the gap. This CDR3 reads CASSAGQLFNYGYTF. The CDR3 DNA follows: TGTGCCAGCAGTGCCGGACAGCTCTTTAACTATGGCTACACCTTC.